These 24 T cell receptor beta chains were sequenced from one sample in a study of post-analysis software for immune sequencing data. General study findings and limits: The study found TRBV5-6, TRBV5-1 and TRBV20-1 among a handful of TRBV segments more frequent in patients than controls.

These receptors have no identified antigens. Unique molecular identifiers were built into the TCR beta cDNA libraries. TCRdb reanalysed the PCR reads using MiXCR and keeps one entry per CDR3 protein. In the table there are around 770,000 distinct CDR3 sequences, around 46% of which are singletons. Sequencing input: blood. These receptors were taken from a girl aged 10 to 17 with multiple sclerosis.

The chain has TRBV18 and TRBJ2-4; D may be TRBD1 (6 bases). Germline CDR1 KGHSH, CDR2 LQKENI. The CDR3 runs 15 residues. Trimming pared 6 bases from V and 8 bases from J, leaving 20 bases between. The CDR3 sequence is CASSQEQGPMDIQYF. The CDR3 nucleotides read TGTGCCAGCTCCCAGGAACAGGGCCCCATGGACATTCAGTACTTC. Using reference TRBV18 and TRBJ2-4 for the parts outside the CDR3, the full variable domain is NAGVMQNPRHLVRRRGQEARLRCSPMKGHSHVYWYRQLPEEGLKFMVYLQKENIIDESGMPKERFSAEFPKEGPSILRIQQVVRGDSAAYFCASSQEQGPMDIQYFGAGTRLSVL.

This clonotype was counted between two and nine times. V and J are TRBV18 and TRBJ2-7, with D possibly TRBD1 on 6 matching bases. CDR1 is KGHSH and CDR2 is LQKENI in the germline V gene. The V gene lost 3 bases and the J gene lost 1 base, with 10 bases spanning the gap. The CDR3 runs to 14 residues. The CDR3 DNA reads as TGTGCCAGCTCACCCATGGGACAATCCTACGAGCAGTACTTC. Translation gives CASSPMGQSYEQYF.

The genes are TRBV5-1 and TRBJ1-2; TRBD1 aligns across 10 bases. V lost 4 bases to trimming and J lost 6 bases; unmatched junction nucleotides: 12. CDR3 length: 16 amino acids. Germline V gene lookup returns CDR1 SGHRS and CDR2 YFSETQ. Here the CDR3 reads CASSHGTGAKVDGYTF. CDR3 nucleotides: TGCGCCAGCAGCCACGGGACAGGGGCTAAGGTCGATGGCTACACCTTC. The variable domain in full, with the rest retrieved from reference TRBV5-1 and TRBJ1-2, is KAGVTQTPRYLIKTRGQQVTLSCSPISGHRSVSWYQQTPGQGLQFLFEYFSETQRNKGNFPGRFSGRQFSNSRSEMNVSTLELGDSALYLCASSHGTGAKVDGYTFGSGTRLTVV.

V usage is TRBV27 and J usage is TRBJ2-7; 12 bases match TRBD2. Germline CDR1 and CDR2: MNHEY and SMNVEV (reference sequence). The V gene end was trimmed by 2 bases and the J gene end by 5 bases; junction bases not matched to a gene: 7. The CDR3 is made up of 16 amino acids. The CDR3 DNA follows: TGTGCCAGCAGTTTACGGCTAGCGGGAGGGCCGAACGAGCAGTACTTC. It codes for CASSLRLAGGPNEQYF.

The table lists this clonotype with a few counts. The rearrangement joins TRBV7-7 to TRBJ2-3, with 9 bases fitting TRBD2. CDR1 SSHAT and CDR2 FNYEAQ come from the germline V gene (reference sequence). The CDR3 contains 13 residues. The CDR3 DNA is TGTGCTAGCGCGACTAGCGGAGCAGATACGCAGTATTTT. It encodes CASATSGADTQYF.

The chain carries TRBV5-6 and TRBJ2-6, with 7 bases fitting TRBD1. CDR3 length: 20 amino acids. V was pared by 3 bases and J by 4 bases, with 19 bases of the junction left unmatched. Looked up from germline, CDR1 is SGHDT and CDR2 is YYEEEE. The CDR3 here is CASSWPTRGPESLGANVLTF. Written as DNA, the CDR3 is TGTGCCAGCAGCTGGCCCACGAGGGGGCCCGAATCTTTAGGGGCCAACGTCCTGACTTTC.

This clonotype was recorded a few times. The genes are TRBV12-3 or TRBV12-4 and TRBJ2-7, with 7 bases identical to TRBD2. The CDR3 runs 14 residues. With V trimmed by 3 bases and J by 4 bases, 6 bases remained unmatched. This CDR3 reads CASSFAGVGYEQYF. The DNA of the CDR3 is TGTGCCAGCAGTTTTGCGGGAGTAGGTTACGAGCAGTACTTC.

This chain connects TRBV5-5 to TRBJ2-1; the D gene is possibly TRBD1 (6 bases). Trimming took 4 bases from V and 5 from J, leaving 16 bases between them. Germline V gives CDR1 SGHKS, CDR2 YYEKEE (reference sequence). CDR3 length equals 15 residues. In DNA form, the CDR3 reads TGTGCCAGCAGCCCCCGTAGGGGGTTGGACAATGAGCAGTTCTTC. Amino acid sequence: CASSPRRGLDNEQFF.

This clonotype was counted a few times. J is TRBJ2-5 and V is TRBV29-1; D remains ambiguous. Germline CDR1 is SQVTM and CDR2 is ANQGSEA. CDR3 size: 13 residues. Trimming shortened V by 4 bases and J by 3 bases, and 12 bases separated the two germline ends. Here the CDR3 reads CSVGKVNEETQYF. CDR3 sequence (DNA): TGCAGCGTTGGGAAGGTTAACGAAGAGACCCAGTACTTC.

Here the CDR3 reads CASSIGLAGVNEQFF. The CDR3 region has the DNA TGTGCCAGCAGCATCGGACTAGCGGGAGTCAATGAGCAGTTCTTC. The V call is TRBV6-4, the J call TRBJ2-1; TRBD2 matches at 13 bases. The germline V gene has CDR1 MRHNA and CDR2 SNTAGT. Germline trimming cut 6 bases from V and 6 bases from J; bases unmatched to any gene: 5. CDR3 size: 15 residues.

A word on this clonotype: Mismatch with germline at one junction end may stem from a read error. The chain carries TRBV5-1 and TRBJ2-1; D is ambiguous. There are 15 residues in the CDR3. The germline gives CDR1 SGHRS, CDR2 YFSETQ. CDR3 in amino acids: CASSLGFGSYNKQFF. In nucleotides, the CDR3 is TGCGCCAGCAGCTTGGGCTTCGGATCCTACAATAAGCAGTTCTTC.

Only a few counts were recorded for this clonotype. J is TRBJ2-1 and V is TRBV2; D perhaps matches TRBD2 (6 bases). In germline, CDR1 is SNHLY, CDR2 FYNNEI. Trimming cost V 6 bases and J 2 bases, with 11 bases left between them. The CDR3 spans 14 residues. The DNA of the CDR3 is TGTGCCAGCAGGAGGGACTTCGCCTACAATGAGCAGTTCTTC. As protein: CASRRDFAYNEQFF.

This chain uses TRBV6-6 with TRBJ2-5, with D perhaps matching TRBD2 (5 bases). V shed 8 bases and J shed 2 bases, with 12 bases lying between them. The CDR3 length is 13 residues. The germline CDR1 and CDR2 sequences are MNHNY and SVGAGI (reference sequence). CDR3 coding DNA: TGTGCCAGCGATAGTAGCGATCAAGAGACCCAGTACTTC. Translation: CASDSSDQETQYF.

This clonotype was picked up a small number of times. The V and J genes are TRBV28 and TRBJ2-4; possibly TRBD1 for D (6 bases). V gave up 6 bases and J gave up 0 bases, with 15 bases separating them. CDR1 is MDHEN and CDR2 is SYDVKM in the germline V gene. The CDR3 sequence is 16 residues long. The CDR3 reads CASSPGHLLAKNIQYF. CDR3 nucleotides: TGTGCCAGCAGCCCGGGACACCTCCTAGCCAAAAACATTCAGTACTTC.

The chain uses TRBV5-1 and TRBJ2-1; D uncertain. The CDR3 extends over 13 amino acids. Germline CDR1 reads SGHRS; CDR2 reads YFSETQ. V lost 2 bases, J lost 5 bases, and 8 bases lay in between. The CDR3 region is CASSFAANNEQFF. CDR3 bases: TGCGCCAGCAGCTTTGCTGCTAACAATGAGCAGTTCTTC.

This clonotype came up a few times. V usage is TRBV21-1 and J usage is TRBJ2-1; the table's D call, TRBD1, has no DNA check behind it. TRBV21-1 corresponds to a pseudogene. This CDR3 is 17 amino acids long. CDR3 in amino acids: CASSPPGEQSRGNEQFF. The CDR3 DNA reads TGTGCCAGCAGCCCCCCCGGGGAACAGTCTAGGGGAAATGAGCAGTTCTTC.

This chain links TRBV10-3 with TRBJ2-7; D ambiguous. This CDR3 comprises 15 residues. Germline loops: CDR1 ENHRY, CDR2 SYGVKD. The V gene lost 0 bases and the J gene lost 5 bases, with 14 bases spanning the gap. The CDR3 DNA is TGTGCCATCAGTGAGTCGACTGGGTTAGGCGACGAGCAGTACTTC. Its translation: CAISESTGLGDEQYF.

This chain uses TRBV7-2 with TRBJ2-1; D call uncertain. The germline V gene encodes CDR1 SGHTA and CDR2 FQGNSA. Trimming pared 6 bases from V and 6 bases from J, leaving 12 bases between. This CDR3 has 13 residues. This chain's CDR3 is CASSPGLFNEQFF. The CDR3 DNA reads TGTGCCAGCAGTCCGGGCCTCTTCAATGAGCAGTTCTTC.

This clonotype was counted a few times. The chain combines TRBV6-1 with TRBJ1-4; 11 nucleotides line up with TRBD1. The trim removed 6 bases at V and 3 bases at J, leaving 18 bases unmatched. Germline loops: CDR1 MNHNS, CDR2 SASEGT. The CDR3 totals 20 residues. CDR3 nucleotide sequence: TGTGCCAGCAGACGACAGCGTGCGGGACAGGGGGGCAGGGCTAATGAAAAACTGTTTTTT. Amino acid sequence: CASRRQRAGQGGRANEKLFF.

V is TRBV12-3 or TRBV12-4 and J is TRBJ2-7; 10 positions agree with TRBD2. V dropped 6 bases and J dropped 4; count of bases not matched to a gene: 6. This CDR3 spans 14 amino acids. The CDR3 DNA reads TGTGCCAGCAGACCGGGACTAGCGAGATACGAGCAGTACTTC. Translating it yields CASRPGLARYEQYF.

The chain combines TRBV12-3 or TRBV12-4 with TRBJ2-3, with a weak D call TRBD1 (5 bases). The V end lost 2 bases, the J end lost 4 bases, and 10 bases lay between the germline ends. The CDR3 is 14 amino acids. CDR3 coding DNA: TGTGCCAGCAGTTTATGGGTGGGGCCAGATACGCAGTATTTT. Residues: CASSLWVGPDTQYF.

The DNA of the CDR3 is TGTGCCAGCAGCTTAAGGACTAGCGGCACCTACGAGCAGTACTTC. Translated: CASSLRTSGTYEQYF. V usage is TRBV7-9 and J usage is TRBJ2-7; 10 nucleotides align to TRBD2. The CDR3 contains 15 residues. V gave up 2 bases and J gave up 2 bases; unmatched junction bases: 3. The germline gives CDR1 SEHNR, CDR2 FQNEAQ (reference sequence).

V usage is TRBV7-9 and J usage is TRBJ2-3; D is unclear. The CDR3 has 12 amino acids. CDR1 and CDR2 (germline): SEHNR, FQNEAQ (reference sequence). With 5 bases removed from V and 7 bases from J, the gap between germline ends came to 10 bases. DNA for the CDR3: TGTGCCAGCAGCCAACCCTGGAATACGCAGTATTTT. Protein product: CASSQPWNTQYF. Drawing the rest from reference TRBV7-9 and TRBJ2-3, the complete variable domain is DTGVSQNPRHKITKRGQNVTFRCDPISEHNRLYWYRQTLGQGPEFLTYFQNEAQLEKSRLLSDRFSAERPKGSFSTLEIQRTEQGDSAMYLCASSQPWNTQYFGPGTRLTVL.

This clonotype was detected only a few times. Its ends do not fully match the called genes, so a read error is possible. The V gene is TRBV7-2, the J gene TRBJ2-7, with TRBD2 as a possible D gene (5 bases). There are 15 residues in the CDR3. CDR1 and CDR2 (germline): SGHTA, FQGNSA. Here the CDR3 reads CASSGGLASSYEQYF. CDR3 coding DNA: TGCGCCAGCAGCGGCGGTCTTGCGAGCTCCTACGAGCAGTACTTC.